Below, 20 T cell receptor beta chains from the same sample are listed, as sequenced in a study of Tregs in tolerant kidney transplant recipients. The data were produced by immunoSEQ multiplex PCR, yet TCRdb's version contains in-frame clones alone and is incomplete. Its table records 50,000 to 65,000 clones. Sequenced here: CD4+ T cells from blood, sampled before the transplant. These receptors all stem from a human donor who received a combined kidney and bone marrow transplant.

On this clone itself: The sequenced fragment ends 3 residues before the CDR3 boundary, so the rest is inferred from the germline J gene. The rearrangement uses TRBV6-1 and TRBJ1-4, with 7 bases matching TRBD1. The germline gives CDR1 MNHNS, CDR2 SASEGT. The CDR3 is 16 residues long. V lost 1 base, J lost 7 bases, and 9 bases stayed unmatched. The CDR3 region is CASSEGEGRGTEKLFF. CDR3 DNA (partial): TGTGCCAGCAGTGAAGGGGAGGGCAGGGGGACTGAAAAA.

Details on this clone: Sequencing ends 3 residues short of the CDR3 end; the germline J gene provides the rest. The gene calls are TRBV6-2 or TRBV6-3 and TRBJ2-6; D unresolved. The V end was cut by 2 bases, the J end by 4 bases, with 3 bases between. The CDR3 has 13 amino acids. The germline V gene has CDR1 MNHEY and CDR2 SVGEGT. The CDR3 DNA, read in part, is TGTGCCAGCAGTTACACAGGGGCCAACGTC. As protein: CASSYTGANV. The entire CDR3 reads CASSYTGANVLTF.

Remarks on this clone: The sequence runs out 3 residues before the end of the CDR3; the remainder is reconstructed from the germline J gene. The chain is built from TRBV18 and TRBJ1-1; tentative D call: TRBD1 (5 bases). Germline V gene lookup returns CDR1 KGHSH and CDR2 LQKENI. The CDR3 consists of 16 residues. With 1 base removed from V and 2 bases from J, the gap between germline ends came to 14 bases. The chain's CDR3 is CASSPLVGVVNTEAFF. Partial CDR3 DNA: TGTGCCAGCTCACCACTAGTAGGGGTTGTTAACACTGAA. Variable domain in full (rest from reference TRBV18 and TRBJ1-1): NAGVMQNPRHLVRRRGQEARLRCSPMKGHSHVYWYRQLPEEGLKFMVYLQKENIIDESGMPKERFSAEFPKEGPSILRIQQVVRGDSAAYFCASSPLVGVVNTEAFFGQGTRLTVV.

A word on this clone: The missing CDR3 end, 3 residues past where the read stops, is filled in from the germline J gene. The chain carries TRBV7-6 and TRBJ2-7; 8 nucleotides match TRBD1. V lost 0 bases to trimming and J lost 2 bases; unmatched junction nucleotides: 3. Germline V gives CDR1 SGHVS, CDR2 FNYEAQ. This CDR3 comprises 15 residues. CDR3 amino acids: CASSLAGQVTYEQYF. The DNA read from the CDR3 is TGTGCCAGCAGCTTAGCGGGACAGGTCACCTACGAG.

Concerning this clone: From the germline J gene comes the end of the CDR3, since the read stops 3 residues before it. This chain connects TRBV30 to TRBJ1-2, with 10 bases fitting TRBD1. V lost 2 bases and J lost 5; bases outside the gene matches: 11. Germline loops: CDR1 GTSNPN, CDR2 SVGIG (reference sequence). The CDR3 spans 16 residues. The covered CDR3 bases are TGTGCCTGGAGTAGGGGGATGACAGGGGGCAAGTATGGC. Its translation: CAWSRGMTGGKYG. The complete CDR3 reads CAWSRGMTGGKYGYTF. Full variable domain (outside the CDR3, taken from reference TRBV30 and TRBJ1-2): SQTIHQWPATLVQPVGSPLSLECTVEGTSNPNLYWYRQAAGRGLQLLFYSVGIGQISSEVPQNLSASRPQDRQFILSSKKLLLSDSGFYLCAWSRGMTGGKYGYTFGSGTRLTVV.

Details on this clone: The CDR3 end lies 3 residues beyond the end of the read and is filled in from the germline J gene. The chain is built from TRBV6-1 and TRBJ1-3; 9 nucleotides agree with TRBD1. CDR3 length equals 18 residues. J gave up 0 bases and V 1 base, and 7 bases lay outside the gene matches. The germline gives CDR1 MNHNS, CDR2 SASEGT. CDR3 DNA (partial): TGTGCCAGCAGTGAAGGGGACAGGGTCCTTGGCTCTGGAAACACC. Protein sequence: CASSEGDRVLGSGNT. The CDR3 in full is CASSEGDRVLGSGNTIYF.

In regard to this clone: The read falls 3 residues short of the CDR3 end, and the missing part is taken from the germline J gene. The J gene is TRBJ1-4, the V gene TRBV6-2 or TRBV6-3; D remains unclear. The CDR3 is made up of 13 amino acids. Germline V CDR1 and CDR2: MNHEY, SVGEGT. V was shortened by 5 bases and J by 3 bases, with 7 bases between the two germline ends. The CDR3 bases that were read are TGTGCCAGCAGTAACATGGCTAATGAAAAA. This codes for CASSNMANEK. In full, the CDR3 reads CASSNMANEKLFF.

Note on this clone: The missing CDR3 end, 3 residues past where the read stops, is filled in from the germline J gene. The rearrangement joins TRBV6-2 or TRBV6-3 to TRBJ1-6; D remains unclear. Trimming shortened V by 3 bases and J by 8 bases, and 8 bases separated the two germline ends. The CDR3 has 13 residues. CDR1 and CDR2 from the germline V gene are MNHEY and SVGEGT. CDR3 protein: CASSYNSYSPLHF. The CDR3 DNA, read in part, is TGTGCCAGCAGTTATAACAGTTATTCACCC.

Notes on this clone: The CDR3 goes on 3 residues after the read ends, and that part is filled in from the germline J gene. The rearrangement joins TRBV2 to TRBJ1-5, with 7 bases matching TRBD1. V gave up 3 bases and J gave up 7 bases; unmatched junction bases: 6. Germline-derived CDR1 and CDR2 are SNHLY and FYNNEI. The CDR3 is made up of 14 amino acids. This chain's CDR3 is CASSDEGAGQPQHF. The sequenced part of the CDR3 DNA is TGTGCCAGCAGTGATGAGGGGGCAGGGCAGCCC.

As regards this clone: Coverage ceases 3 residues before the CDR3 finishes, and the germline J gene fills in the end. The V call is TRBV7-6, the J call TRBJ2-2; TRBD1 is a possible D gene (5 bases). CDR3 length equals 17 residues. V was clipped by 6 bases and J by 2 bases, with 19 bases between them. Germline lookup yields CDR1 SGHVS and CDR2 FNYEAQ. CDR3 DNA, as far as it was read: TGTGCCAGCAGACATGGGTCAGGGCAGGCTAACACCGGGGAG. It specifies CASRHGSGQANTGE. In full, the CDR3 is CASRHGSGQANTGELFF.

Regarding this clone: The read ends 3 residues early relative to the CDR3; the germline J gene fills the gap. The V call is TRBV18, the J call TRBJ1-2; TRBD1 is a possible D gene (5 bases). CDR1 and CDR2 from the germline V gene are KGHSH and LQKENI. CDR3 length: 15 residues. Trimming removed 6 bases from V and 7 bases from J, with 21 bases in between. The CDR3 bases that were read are TGTGCCAGCTCCGCCATCCCGGGGGAGTCTTCTGGC. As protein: CASSAIPGESSG. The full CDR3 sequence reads CASSAIPGESSGYTF.

The DNA read from the CDR3 is TGTGCTAGTGGTTTGGTCACTTCTGGGGACTGGGGAACTGCAACTAATGAAAAA. Its translation is CASGLVTSGDWGTATNEK. The whole CDR3 reads CASGLVTSGDWGTATNEKLFF. V and J are TRBV12-5 and TRBJ1-4; D is possibly TRBD1 (5 bases). The CDR3 end falls 3 residues outside the read, so it is completed with the germline J gene. The germline V gene encodes CDR1 LGHNT and CDR2 FRNRAP. V was trimmed by 0 bases and J by 0 bases, leaving 23 bases between them. The CDR3 runs to 21 residues.

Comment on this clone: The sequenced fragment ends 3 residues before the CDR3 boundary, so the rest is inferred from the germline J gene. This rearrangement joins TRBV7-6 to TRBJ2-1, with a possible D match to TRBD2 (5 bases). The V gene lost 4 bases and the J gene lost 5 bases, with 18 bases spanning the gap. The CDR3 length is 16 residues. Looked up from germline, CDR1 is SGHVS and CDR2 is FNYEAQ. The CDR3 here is CASSSTPGIGNNEQFF. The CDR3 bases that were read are TGTGCCAGCAGCTCAACCCCGGGGATCGGAAACAATGAG.

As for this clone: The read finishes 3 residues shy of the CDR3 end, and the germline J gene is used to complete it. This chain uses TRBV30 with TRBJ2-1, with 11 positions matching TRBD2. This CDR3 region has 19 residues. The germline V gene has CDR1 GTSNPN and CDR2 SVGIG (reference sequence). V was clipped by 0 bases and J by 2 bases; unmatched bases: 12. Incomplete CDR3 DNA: TGTGCCTGGAGTGTTAGTAGGACTAGCGGGTGGGGTCCCTACAATGAG. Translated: CAWSVSRTSGWGPYNE. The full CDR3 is CAWSVSRTSGWGPYNEQFF.

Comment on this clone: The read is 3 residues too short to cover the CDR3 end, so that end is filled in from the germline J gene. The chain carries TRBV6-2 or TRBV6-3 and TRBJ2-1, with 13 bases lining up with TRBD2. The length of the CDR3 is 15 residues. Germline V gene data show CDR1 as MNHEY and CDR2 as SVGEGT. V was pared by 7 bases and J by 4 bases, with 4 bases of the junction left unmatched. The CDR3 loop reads CASTELAGGYNEQFF. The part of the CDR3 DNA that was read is TGTGCCAGCACCGAACTAGCGGGAGGGTACAATGAG.

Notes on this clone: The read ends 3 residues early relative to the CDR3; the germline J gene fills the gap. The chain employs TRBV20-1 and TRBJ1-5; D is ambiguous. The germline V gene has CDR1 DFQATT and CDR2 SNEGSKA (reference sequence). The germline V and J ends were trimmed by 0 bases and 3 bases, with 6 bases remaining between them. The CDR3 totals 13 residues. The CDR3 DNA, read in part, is TGCAGTGCTAGAGAACAGTTCAATCAGCCC. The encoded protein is CSAREQFNQP. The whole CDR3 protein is CSAREQFNQPQHF.

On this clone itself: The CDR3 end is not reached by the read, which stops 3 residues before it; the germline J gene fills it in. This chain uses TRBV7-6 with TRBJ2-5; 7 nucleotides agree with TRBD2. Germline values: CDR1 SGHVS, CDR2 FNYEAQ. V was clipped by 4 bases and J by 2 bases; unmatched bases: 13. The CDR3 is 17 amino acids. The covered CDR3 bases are TGTGCCAGCAGCTCAACCCCGGGGAGGGTCGGGCAAGAGACC. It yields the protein CASSSTPGRVGQET. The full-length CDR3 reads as CASSSTPGRVGQETQYF. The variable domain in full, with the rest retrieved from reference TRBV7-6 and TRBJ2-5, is GAGVSQSPRYKVTKRGQDVALRCDPISGHVSLYWYRQALGQGPEFLTYFNYEAQQDKSGLPNDRFSAERPEGSISTLTIQRTEQRDSAMYRCASSSTPGRVGQETQYFGPGTRLLVL.

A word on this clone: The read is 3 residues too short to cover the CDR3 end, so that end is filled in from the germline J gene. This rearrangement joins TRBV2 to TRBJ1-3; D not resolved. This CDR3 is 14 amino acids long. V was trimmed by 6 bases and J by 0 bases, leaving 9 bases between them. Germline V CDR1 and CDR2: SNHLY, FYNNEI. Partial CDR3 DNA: TGTGCCAGCAGGGCAGGTAACTCTGGAAACACC. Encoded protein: CASRAGNSGNT. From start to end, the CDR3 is CASRAGNSGNTIYF.

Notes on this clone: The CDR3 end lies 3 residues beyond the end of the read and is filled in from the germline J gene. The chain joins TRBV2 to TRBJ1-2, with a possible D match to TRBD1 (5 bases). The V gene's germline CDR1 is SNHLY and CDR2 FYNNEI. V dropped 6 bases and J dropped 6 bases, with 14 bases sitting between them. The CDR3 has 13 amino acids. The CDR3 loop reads CASSPGTYNGYTF. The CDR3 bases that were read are TGTGCCAGCAGCCCCGGGACTTATAATGGC.

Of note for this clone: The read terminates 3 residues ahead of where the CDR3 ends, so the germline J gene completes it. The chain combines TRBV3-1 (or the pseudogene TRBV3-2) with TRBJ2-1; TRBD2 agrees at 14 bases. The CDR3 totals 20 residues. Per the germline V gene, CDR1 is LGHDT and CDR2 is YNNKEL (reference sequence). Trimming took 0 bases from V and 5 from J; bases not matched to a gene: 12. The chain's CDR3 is CASSQDLGTSGSAGDNEQFF. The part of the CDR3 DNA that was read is TGTGCCAGCAGCCAAGATTTGGGGACTAGCGGGAGCGCCGGAGACAATGAG.